This TCR beta chain was observed in a study of regulatory T cells in long-lasting Graves disease. The overall study: Persistent Graves' disease required over 5 years of antithyroid drugs and positive TSH receptor antibodies.

General study points: Favored gene segments in persistent disease were TRBV28, TRBJ1-2 and TRBJ2-5. Persistent Graves' disease cases displayed lower TCR diversity than newly diagnosed ones. With a small sample size, accuracy may have been reduced.

Assembly of TCR beta libraries relied on iRepertoire HTBI primers together with Arm-PCR of CDR3 regions. TCRdb reprocessed the multiplex PCR reads via MiXCR and lists one record per CDR3 protein. Of 350,000 to 450,000 distinct CDR3 sequences listed, roughly 21% are singletons. In the case of this clonotype: Its antigen is not known.

Time point denoted: persistent/refractory GD, antithyroid drugs over 5 years with positive TRAb. With RNA extracted from PBMCs as input, the TCR library was made. The CDR3 is 14 residues long. From germline, CDR1 is MGHRA and CDR2 YSYEKL. Sequencing used peripheral blood mononuclear cells (PBMCs), obtained when the disease was refractory, from a patient treated with antithyroid drugs. This TCR was sampled from a female donor with Graves disease. The genes are TRBV4-1 and TRBJ2-7, with TRBD1 identical over 8 bases. The DNA end favors TRBJ2-5, so the J call may be wrong. DNA of the CDR3: TGCGCCAGCAGCCAAGATACAGGGGGAAAGACCCAGTACTTC. It translates to CASSQDTGGKTQYF.